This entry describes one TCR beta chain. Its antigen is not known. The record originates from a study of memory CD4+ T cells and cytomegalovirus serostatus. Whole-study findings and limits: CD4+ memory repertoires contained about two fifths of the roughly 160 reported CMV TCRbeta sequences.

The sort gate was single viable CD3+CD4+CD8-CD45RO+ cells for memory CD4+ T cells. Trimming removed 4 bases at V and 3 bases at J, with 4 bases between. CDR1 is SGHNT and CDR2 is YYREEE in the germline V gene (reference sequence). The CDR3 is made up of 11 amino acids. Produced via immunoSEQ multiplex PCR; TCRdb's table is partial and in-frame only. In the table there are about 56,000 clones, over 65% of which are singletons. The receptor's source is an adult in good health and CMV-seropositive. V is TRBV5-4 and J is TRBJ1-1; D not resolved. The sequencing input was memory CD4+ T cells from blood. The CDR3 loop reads CASSADTEAFF. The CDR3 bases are TGTGCCAGCAGCGCTGACACTGAAGCTTTCTTT.